The clone carrying this TCR beta chain was seen once. Antigen unknown. V shed 2 bases and J shed 5 bases, with 13 bases lying between them. The CDR3 has 15 residues. Germline V lookup: CDR1 WSHSY, CDR2 SAAADI. In the PCR, 60 Vbeta and 13 Jbeta primers were used. Profiling relied on immunoSEQ multiplex PCR, and the TCRdb table lists in-frame clones only, not all of them. The sample lists hundreds of thousands of clones; about 80% were seen once. This sample stems from a study of cytomegalovirus exposure and HLA in healthy donors. General study findings and limits: 87-base-pair reads could not separate some V segments, including TRBV6-2 and TRBV6-3. Across donors, presence/absence analyses took sequencing depth to be roughly uniform. Further analysis was carried out later, and it showed several of the most significant clusters appearing linked to common viral pathogens.

The sequence derives from a woman aged 60-70 years in good health and CMV-seropositive. The genes are TRBV10-2 and TRBJ1-5; D is perhaps TRBD1 (5 bases). Sequenced material: PBMCs. CDR3 coding DNA: TGCGCCAGCAGTGAGATGGCAGGGAATTATCAGCCCCAGCATTTT. Its translation is CASSEMAGNYQPQHF.